Described below is a single T cell receptor (beta chain) sequence and its context. Its matching antigen is unknown. The PCR contained 60 Vbeta and 13 Jbeta primers. Here immunoSEQ multiplex PCR was the method, and the copy in TCRdb shows in-frame clones only, minus some. Among 120,000 to 150,000 clones listed, 80% to 90% were seen once. The CDR3 loop spans 13 amino acids. After removal of 8 bases from V and 10 bases from J, the junction contained 10 bases not matched to a gene. CDR1 MNHNY and CDR2 SVGAGI come from the germline V gene (reference sequence). This sample was included in a study of cytomegalovirus exposure and HLA in healthy donors. General study points: Reportedly, fewer N-insertions than the roughly 700-donor mean appeared in an Asian-associated ancestry cluster in a later analysis. TCR beta V- and J-gene trimming was later associated with a missense DCLRE1C variant. TCR beta sequences numbering 16,951 were associated with HLA alleles at 0.05 false discovery rate in a later analysis. Usually a TCR sequence was rare, but some public TCRs were found in many donors.

The chain couples TRBV6-6 to TRBJ1-1; TRBD1 matches at 10 bases. The TCR originated in a woman aged 40 to 50 in good health and CMV-seropositive. The sequencing sample was made of PBMCs. DNA of the CDR3: TGTGCCAGCGCGGTCGGACAGGGGGAGGGAGCTTTCTTT. This gives the protein CASAVGQGEGAFF.